One sample yielded the 8 T cell receptor beta chains listed below, sequenced in a study of cytomegalovirus exposure and HLA in healthy donors. Primers included in the PCR were 60 Vbeta and 13 Jbeta primers. Generated by immunoSEQ multiplex PCR, the TCRdb table keeps only in-frame clones and is missing some. The sample consists of 250,000 to 350,000 clones, 75% to 90% of them appearing once. Sequenced sample: PBMCs. These TCRs come from a man aged 40-49 years in good health and CMV-seropositive.

This chain uses TRBV21-1 with TRBJ2-4; whether TRBD2, the table's D call, matches the DNA was not checked. TRBV21-1 is a pseudogene segment. The CDR3 sequence is 17 residues long. CDR3 DNA sequence: TGTGCCAGCAGCAAAGAATTGGGGGGTTTGGACAAAAACATTCAGTACTTC. Residues: CASSKELGGLDKNIQYF.

In its sample, this clone was seen once. The CDR3 DNA reads TGTGCCAGCAGCTCCTCGACAGGGGGGTCTACGGTGCAGTACTTC. This codes for CASSSSTGGSTVQYF. This chain uses TRBV11-2 with TRBJ2-7; 9 nucleotides match TRBD1. Germline loops: CDR1 SGHAT, CDR2 FQNNGV. The CDR3 runs to 15 residues. V was pared by 4 bases and J by 9 bases, with 13 bases of the junction left unmatched.

This chain joins TRBV19 and TRBJ2-1; D not certain. The CDR3 is 13 residues long. The germline CDR1 and CDR2 sequences are LNHDA and SQIVND (reference sequence). Trimming cost V 4 bases and J 8 bases, with 12 bases left between them. The chain's CDR3 is CASSTRAFDEQFF. The CDR3 DNA sequence: TGTGCCAGTAGTACCCGAGCGTTTGATGAGCAGTTCTTC. Together with reference TRBV19 and TRBJ2-1, the CDR3 gives the full variable domain: DGGITQSPKYLFRKEGQNVTLSCEQNLNHDAMYWYRQDPGQGLRLIYYSQIVNDFQKGDIAEGYSVSREKKESFPLTVTSAQKNPTAFYLCASSTRAFDEQFFGPGTRLTVL.

In this sample, this clone turned up once. The genes are TRBV6-5 and TRBJ2-4, with 9 bases matching TRBD1. V lost 4 bases, J lost 4 bases, and 5 bases stayed unmatched. Germline-derived CDR1 and CDR2 are MNHEY and SVGAGI. CDR3 length equals 15 residues. The CDR3 sequence is CASSSAGTGKNIQYF. As DNA, the CDR3 is TGTGCCAGCAGTTCCGCTGGGACAGGGAAAAACATTCAGTACTTC.

J is TRBJ2-7 and V is TRBV7-6, with TRBD2 identical over 15 bases. Looked up from germline, CDR1 is SGHVS and CDR2 is FNYEAQ. J gave up 7 bases and V 5 bases, and 12 bases lay outside the gene matches. This CDR3 region has 17 residues. Here the CDR3 DNA reads TGTGCCAGCAGCGCAAGCATTGGACTAGCGGGAGGGCAAGAGCAGTACTTC. It translates to CASSASIGLAGGQEQYF.

The rearrangement joins TRBV7-2 to TRBJ1-2; D perhaps matches TRBD1 (6 bases). The germline V gene has CDR1 SGHTA and CDR2 FQGNSA. The CDR3 runs to 17 residues. V lost 5 bases to trimming and J lost 1 base, with 20 bases between them. The CDR3 DNA follows: TGTGCCAGCAGCCCCTCACCGGGCAGGGGACATAACTATGGCTACACCTTC. It specifies CASSPSPGRGHNYGYTF.

The V gene is TRBV27, the J gene TRBJ2-7; the D is unclear. Per the germline V gene, CDR1 is MNHEY and CDR2 is SMNVEV (reference sequence). V was pared by 8 bases and J by 5 bases, with 7 bases between. The CDR3 contains 10 residues. CDR3: CASGPNEQYF. The CDR3 DNA sequence: TGTGCCAGCGGGCCTAACGAGCAGTACTTC.

The V gene is TRBV15, the J gene TRBJ2-3; D is uncertain. CDR1 LNHNV and CDR2 YYDKDF come from the germline V gene (reference sequence). This CDR3 is built from 13 residues. The V end lost 0 bases, the J end lost 3 bases, and 4 bases lay between the germline ends. The CDR3 DNA sequence: TGTGCCACCAGCAGAGATATAACAGATACGCAGTATTTT. Translation: CATSRDITDTQYF.